This is a list of T cell receptor beta chains from one sample in a study of control samples from healthy donors and cancer patients. Produced via immunoSEQ multiplex PCR; TCRdb's table is partial and in-frame only. This sample carries around 150,000 clones, roughly 94% of them seen once, and the ten largest clones take around 15%. The sequenced sample consisted of PBMCs. The receptors were sampled from a man in his 60s with colorectal cancer. CDR3s include the opening cysteine and the closing phenylalanine or tryptophan. Fields, in order: D gene, clone size, V gene, J gene, CDR3 protein. A D gene is named only where the DNA matches it firmly. For some rows the clone size is stated as once, few or many, or as a class when expanded; others skip it.

.	.	TRBV6-5	TRBJ2-1	CASSYSMRSVEQFF
TRBD1	.	TRBV5-1	TRBJ2-7	CASREGQGYEQYF
.	.	TRBV7-2	TRBJ1-2	CASSLGYYDGYTF
.	.	TRBV30	TRBJ2-1	CAWSGGTPYNEQFF
TRBD2	.	TRBV4-3	TRBJ2-3	CASSHGRGGADTQYF
.	.	TRBV4-1	TRBJ1-1	CASRQVGRNTEAFF
TRBD1	.	TRBV5-1	TRBJ1-1	CASSLGGQVIEAFF
.	.	TRBV24-1	TRBJ2-7	CATSDLNSYEQYF
.	.	TRBV19	TRBJ1-1	CASSIRGGSMNTEAFF
TRBD1	.	TRBV27	TRBJ1-6	CASSLIPGGLGSPLHF
TRBD1	.	TRBV27	TRBJ2-3	CASSYENRGVYTQYF
.	.	TRBV28	TRBJ1-1	CASLLGGEQGTEAFF
.	once	TRBV21-1	TRBJ2-5	CASSKGSQETQYF
TRBD2	.	TRBV7-2	TRBJ2-3	CASSPGLANTQYF
.	.	TRBV3-1/TRBV3-2	TRBJ2-4	CASSQGNSIQYF
.	.	TRBV6-5	TRBJ1-4	CASSDSGATNEKLFF
TRBD2	.	TRBV30	TRBJ2-5	CAWSVAWASGRGGETQYF
TRBD1	.	TRBV11-1	TRBJ1-6	CASSQQGAGYNSPLHF
.	.	TRBV11-2	TRBJ1-1	CASSMDRGSTEAFF
.	.	TRBV11-2	TRBJ1-2	CASSLEGPANYGYTF
TRBD2	.	TRBV6-2/TRBV6-3	TRBJ2-7	CASSYLAGGPVGEQYF
.	.	TRBV9	TRBJ2-2	CASSVGGQTGELFF
TRBD2	.	TRBV7-2	TRBJ2-1	CASSPRVAGGLGNEQFF
.	.	TRBV6-5	TRBJ1-2	CASNPGAKNYGYTF
TRBD1	hyperexpanded	TRBV7-9	TRBJ1-5	CASSSGLSGQGGNQPQHF
.	.	TRBV4-3	TRBJ1-2	CASSQDNGVGGYTF
.	.	TRBV3-1/TRBV3-2	TRBJ1-1	CASSQAGTQGGRNTEAFF
TRBD1	.	TRBV4-1	TRBJ2-7	CASSQDSGQGPYEQYF
.	.	TRBV11-2	TRBJ2-2	CASSRGKGNTGELFF
.	.	TRBV6-4	TRBJ2-3	CAGSASPGRRTDTQYF
.	.	TRBV7-2	TRBJ2-7	CASSLGGHPYEQYF
.	once	TRBV27	TRBJ1-2	CASATLDFGYYGYTF
TRBD2	.	TRBV5-1	TRBJ2-7	CASSSLAGGYEQYF